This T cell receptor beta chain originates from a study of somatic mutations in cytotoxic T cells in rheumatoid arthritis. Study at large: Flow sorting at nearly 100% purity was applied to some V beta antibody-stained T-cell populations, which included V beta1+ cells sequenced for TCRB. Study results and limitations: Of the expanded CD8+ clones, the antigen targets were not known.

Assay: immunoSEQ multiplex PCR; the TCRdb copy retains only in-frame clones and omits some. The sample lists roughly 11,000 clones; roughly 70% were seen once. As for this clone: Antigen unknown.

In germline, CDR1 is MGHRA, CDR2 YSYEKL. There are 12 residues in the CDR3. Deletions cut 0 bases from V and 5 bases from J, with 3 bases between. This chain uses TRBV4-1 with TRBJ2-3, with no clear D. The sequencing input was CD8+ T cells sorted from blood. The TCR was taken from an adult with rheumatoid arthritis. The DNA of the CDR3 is TGCGCCAGCAGCCAAGACAGAGATACGCAGTATTTT. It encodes CASSQDRDTQYF.